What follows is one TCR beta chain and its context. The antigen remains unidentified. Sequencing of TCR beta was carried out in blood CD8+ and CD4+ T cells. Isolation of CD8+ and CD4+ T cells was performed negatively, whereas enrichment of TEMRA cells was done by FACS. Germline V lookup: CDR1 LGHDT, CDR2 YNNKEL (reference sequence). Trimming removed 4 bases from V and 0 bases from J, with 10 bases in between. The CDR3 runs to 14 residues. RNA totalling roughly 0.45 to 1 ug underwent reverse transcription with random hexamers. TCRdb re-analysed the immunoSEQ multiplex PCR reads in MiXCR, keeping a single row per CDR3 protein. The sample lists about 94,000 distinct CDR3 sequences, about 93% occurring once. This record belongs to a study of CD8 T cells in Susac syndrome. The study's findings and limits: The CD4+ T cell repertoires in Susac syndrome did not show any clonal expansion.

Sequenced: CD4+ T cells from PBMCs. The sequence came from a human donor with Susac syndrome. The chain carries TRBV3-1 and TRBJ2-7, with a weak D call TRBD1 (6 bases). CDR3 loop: CASSLRQASYEQYF. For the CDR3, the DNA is TGTGCCAGCAGCCTACGACAGGCCTCCTACGAGCAGTACTTC.